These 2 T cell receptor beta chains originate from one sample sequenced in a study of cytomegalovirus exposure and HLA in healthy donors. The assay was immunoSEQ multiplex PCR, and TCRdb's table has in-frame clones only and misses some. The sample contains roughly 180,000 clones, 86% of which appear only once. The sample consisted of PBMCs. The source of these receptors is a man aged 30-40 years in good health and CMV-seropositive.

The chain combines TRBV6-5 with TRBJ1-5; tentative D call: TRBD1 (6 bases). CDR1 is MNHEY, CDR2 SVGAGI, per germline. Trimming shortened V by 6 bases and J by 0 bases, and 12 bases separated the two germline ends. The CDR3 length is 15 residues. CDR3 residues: CASRDRSYSNQPQHF. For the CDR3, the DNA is TGTGCCAGCAGAGACAGGAGTTATAGCAATCAGCCCCAGCATTTT.

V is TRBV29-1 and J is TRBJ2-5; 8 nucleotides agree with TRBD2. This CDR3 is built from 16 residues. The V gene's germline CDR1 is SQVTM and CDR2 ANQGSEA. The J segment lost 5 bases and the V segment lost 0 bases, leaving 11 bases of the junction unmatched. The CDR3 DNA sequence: TGCAGCGTTGAAGATAAGCGGGAGTTTTGGGGGGAGACCCAGTACTTC. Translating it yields CSVEDKREFWGETQYF.